This TCR beta chain came from a study of blood T cells in healthy people across ages. The V gene's germline CDR1 is SGHDT and CDR2 YYEEEE. Between the trimmed V and J ends, which lost 3 bases and 1 base, there was a span of 20 bases. CDR3 length equals 19 residues. Donation came from healthy Caucasian individuals in Russia who were aged roughly 6 to 95. The draw of peripheral blood yielded about 10 milliliters from each donor. Each sample yielded at least 7 million isolated PBMCs. Using a J-beta primer mix together with a sample-barcoded 5' primer, a second PCR was run for about 6 to 11 cycles. Sequencing yielded, for each sample, at least 3 million paired-end reads carrying CDR3. TCRdb called the 5' RACE reads again in MiXCR, with one record for every CDR3 protein. The repertoire includes around 690,000 distinct CDR3 sequences, about 54% of them detected once, and 35% to 40% sits in the top ten.

The clonotype comes from a man aged 55 to 69 in good health. The V and J genes are TRBV5-6 and TRBJ2-6; TRBD1 might be the D (7 bases). Sequenced sample: blood. CDR3 sequence reads: CASSSFGGGFFSGANVLTF. CDR3 coding DNA: TGTGCCAGCAGCTCCTTCGGAGGGGGCTTTTTTTCTGGGGCCAACGTCCTGACTTTC.